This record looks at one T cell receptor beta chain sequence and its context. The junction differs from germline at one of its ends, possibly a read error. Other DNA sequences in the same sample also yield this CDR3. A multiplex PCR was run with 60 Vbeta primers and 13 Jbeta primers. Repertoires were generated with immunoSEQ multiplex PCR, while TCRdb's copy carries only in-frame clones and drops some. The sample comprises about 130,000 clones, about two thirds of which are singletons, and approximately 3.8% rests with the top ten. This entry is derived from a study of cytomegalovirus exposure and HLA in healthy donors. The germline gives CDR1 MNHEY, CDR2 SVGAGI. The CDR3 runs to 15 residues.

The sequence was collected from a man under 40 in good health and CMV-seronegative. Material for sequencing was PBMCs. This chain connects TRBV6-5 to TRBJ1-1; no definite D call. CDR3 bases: TGTGCCAGCAGTTTAGCGAGTGTTTGGAACACTGAAGCCTTCTTT. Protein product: CASSLASVWNTEAFF.